This TCR beta chain was recorded in a study of blood T cell repertoires in COVID-19. The wider study: In each case, the material was cDNA or gDNA derived from T cells, B-cell-depleted T cells, or PBMCs.

Germline values: CDR1 SGHTA, CDR2 FQGNSA. The CDR3 contains 17 residues. V lost 5 bases to trimming and J lost 5 bases; unmatched junction nucleotides: 15. Original processing notes: Reference gene primers were amplified, and this amplification served to estimate nucleated cell counts. Clones were read by immunoSEQ multiplex PCR, and TCRdb kept only the in-frame ones, dropping some. V, J and clone size reflect that table, while D and trimming were determined from the DNA. This table holds roughly 240,000 clones, roughly 84% found once. This receptor was identified in a man aged 40-49 years who had recovered from COVID-19. The chain has TRBV7-2 and TRBJ2-5; 9 bases fit TRBD2. Sequenced material: peripheral blood. The CDR3 coding sequence is TGTGCCAGCAGCCCCCCCTTCGGGCGGGAGGGCCAGGAGACCCAGTACTTC. It is translated as CASSPPFGREGQETQYF. Together with reference TRBV7-2 and TRBJ2-5, the CDR3 gives the full variable domain: GAGVSQSPSNKVTEKGKDVELRCDPISGHTALYWYRQSLGQGLEFLIYFQGNSAPDKSGLPSDRFSAERTGGSVSTLTIQRTQQEDSAVYLCASSPPFGREGQETQYFGPGTRLLVL.